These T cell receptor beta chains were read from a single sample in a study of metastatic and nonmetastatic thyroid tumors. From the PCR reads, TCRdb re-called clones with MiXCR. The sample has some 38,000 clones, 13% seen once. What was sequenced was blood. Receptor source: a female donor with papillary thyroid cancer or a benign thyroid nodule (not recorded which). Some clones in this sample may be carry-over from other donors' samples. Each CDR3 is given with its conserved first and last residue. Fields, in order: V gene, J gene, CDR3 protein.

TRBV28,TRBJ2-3,CASSEADTQYF
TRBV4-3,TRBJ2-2,CASSQDRSGSYTGELFF
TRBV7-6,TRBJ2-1,CASSGGWGNEQFF
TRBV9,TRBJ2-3,CASSVGITSGRAGTDTQYF
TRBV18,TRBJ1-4,CASSPSQSEKLFF
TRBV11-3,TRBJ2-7,CASSRSGSAEQYF
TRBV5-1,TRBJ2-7,CASSWGWDTYEQYF
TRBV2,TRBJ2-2,CASSVGGGNGELFF
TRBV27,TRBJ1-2,CASSLSGAGAGYIGYTF
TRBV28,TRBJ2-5,CASRRTGQATSQETQYF
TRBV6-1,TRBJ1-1,CASRGMVNTEAFF
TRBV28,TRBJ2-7,CAITQREWYEQYF
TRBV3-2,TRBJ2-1,CASSQIPDGGKNEQFF
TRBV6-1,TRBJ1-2,CASSESGLSLLSYTF
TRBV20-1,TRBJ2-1,CSARVPGQSYNEQFF
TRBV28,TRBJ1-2,CASSFVTDYGYTF
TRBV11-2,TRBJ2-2,CASSQTIVTGELFF
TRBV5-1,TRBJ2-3,CASNTSEYTDTQYF
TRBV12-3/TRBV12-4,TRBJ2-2,CASGGRARGPTVDLFF
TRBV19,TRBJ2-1,CASSIDPGLAIYNEQFF
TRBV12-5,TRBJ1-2,CASGLTGLNYGYTF
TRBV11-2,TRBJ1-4,CASSLAPRMGEKPFF
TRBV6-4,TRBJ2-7,CASDPADESSYEQYF
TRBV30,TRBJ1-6,CASSGTGRQGRNSPLHF
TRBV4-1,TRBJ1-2,CASSLLQGGSYGYTF
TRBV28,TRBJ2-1,CASSSRQVPPYNEQFF
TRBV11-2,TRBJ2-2,CASSSLAIYANTGELFF
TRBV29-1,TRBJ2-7,CSVTVDYEQYF
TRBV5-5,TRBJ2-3,CASSLQLAGGRDKQYF
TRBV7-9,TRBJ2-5,CASSQRLAGAQETQYF
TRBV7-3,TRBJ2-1,CASSLGGRAYNEQFF
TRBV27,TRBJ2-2,CASSSRGEGVGELFF
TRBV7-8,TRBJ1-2,CASSLEEGTVYGYTF
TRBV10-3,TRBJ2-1,CAISEPTGGGSYNEQFF
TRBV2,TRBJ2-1,CASSETGHEQLF
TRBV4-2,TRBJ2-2,CASSQDHAPRATGELFF
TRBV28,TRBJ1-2,CAGSPGLRYGTTF
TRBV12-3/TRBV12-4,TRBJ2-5,CASSVTRGETQYF
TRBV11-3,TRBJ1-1,CASSLSQGLTEAFF
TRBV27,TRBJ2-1,CASSLTYKREQFF
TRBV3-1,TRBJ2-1,CASSPLPGHNEQFF